These T cell receptor beta chains were read from a single sample in a study of cytomegalovirus exposure and HLA in healthy donors. Only in-frame clones appear in the TCRdb table, and some are missing; sequencing was by immunoSEQ multiplex PCR. This sample carries tens of thousands of clones, with around 3.6% going to the ten biggest clones. Source material: PBMCs. The receptors were gathered from a man in his forties in good health and CMV-seronegative. Each CDR3 is given with its conserved first and last residue. A D gene is named only where the DNA matches it firmly. Clone sizes are given selectively: once, few, many, or a class where the clone is expanded.

abundance	d_gene	v_gene	j_gene	CDR3nt	CDR3aa
.	.	TRBV7-9	TRBJ1-1	TGTGCCAGCAGCTTAGCAGCGCGAGGAACTGAAGCTTTCTTT	CASSLAARGTEAFF
.	TRBD1	TRBV19	TRBJ1-3	TGTGCCAGTAGTATTGCAAGACAGGGCCGCCGAAACACCATATATTTT	CASSIARQGRRNTIYF
.	.	TRBV9	TRBJ1-4	TGTGCCAGCAGCGTCTCGGTCAGGGGCGAACTGTTTTTT	CASSVSVRGELFF
.	TRBD1	TRBV30	TRBJ1-5	TGTGCCTGGAGACCGAGTGGGACAGGGGCTATTGTTTGGAGCAATCAGCCCCAGCATTTT	CAWRPSGTGAIVWSNQPQHF
.	.	TRBV4-1	TRBJ2-2	TGCGCCAGCAGCCAAGAAAGAGGGACCGGGGAGCTGTTTTTT	CASSQERGTGELFF
.	TRBD1	TRBV5-6	TRBJ2-5	TGTGCCAGCAGCACGGGACAGGAAGAGACCCAGTACTTC	CASSTGQEETQYF
.	TRBD2	TRBV19	TRBJ2-7	TGTGCCAGTAGCTCATTTCGCGAAAGCGGGAGGGCCCACGAGCAGTACTTC	CASSSFRESGRAHEQYF
medium-sized	TRBD2	TRBV6-4	TRBJ2-1	TGTGCCAGCAGTGACCTCGAGGGAGGGGTCAATGAGCAGTTCTTC	CASSDLEGGVNEQFF
.	TRBD2	TRBV19	TRBJ2-2	TGTGCCAGTACCCCGGGACTAGCGGGAGGGTACAATCCGAACACCGGGGAGCTGTTTTTT	CASTPGLAGGYNPNTGELFF
.	.	TRBV5-6	TRBJ1-2	TGTGCCAGCAGCGCATTGGGGCGCTCTGGCTATGGCTACACCTTC	CASSALGRSGYGYTF
.	.	TRBV7-8	TRBJ1-1	TGTGCCAGCAGCTTAGTCCCGAAGGGGGTCACTGAAGCTTTCTTT	CASSLVPKGVTEAFF
.	.	TRBV19	TRBJ2-3	TGTGCCAGTGCAGGGGTCCATACAGATACGCAGTATTTT	CASAGVHTDTQYF
.	TRBD2	TRBV30	TRBJ2-2	TGTGCCTGGAGAATCGGGCCTAGCGGGAACGCCGGGGAGCTGTTTTTT	CAWRIGPSGNAGELFF
.	TRBD1	TRBV5-4	TRBJ2-7	TGTGCCAGCAGCTCGAAGGACAGGGGAGACTACGAGCAGTACTTC	CASSSKDRGDYEQYF
.	.	TRBV19	TRBJ1-5	TGTGCCAGTAGTATAGCAGGAGGAGGTAGACAGCCCCAGCATTTT	CASSIAGGGRQPQHF
.	.	TRBV30	TRBJ1-1	TGTGCCTGGAGTGTCAGGGTCGAAGCTTTCTTT	CAWSVRVEAFF
.	TRBD2	TRBV7-2	TRBJ2-7	TGTGCCAGCAGTCTAGCGGATTCCTACGAGCAGTACTTC	CASSLADSYEQYF
.	TRBD1	TRBV19	TRBJ2-3	TGTGCCAGTAGTAAACGGACAGGAACAGATACGCAGTATTTT	CASSKRTGTDTQYF
.	TRBD2	TRBV27	TRBJ2-2	TGTGCCAGCAGTTCGTCGAGCGGGAGTAGCGTCGGGGAGCTGTTTTTT	CASSSSSGSSVGELFF
.	.	TRBV5-1	TRBJ2-6	TGCGCCAGCCGCGCCCCAGGGTCTGGGGCCAACGTCCTGACTTTC	CASRAPGSGANVLTF
.	.	TRBV4-2	TRBJ1-2	TGTGCCAGCAGCCCCGGGACTGAAAGTGTATCCACCTTC	CASSPGTESVSTF